A single sample gave rise to the 17 T cell receptor beta chains below, sequenced in a study of OX40 agonist ivuxolimab in advanced cancers. Sequencing was performed with immunoSEQ multiplex PCR; in TCRdb, only in-frame clones are kept and a portion is missing. The sample records 70,000 or so clones, around 83% being singletons. The sequences come from CD4+ or CD8+ T cells sorted from blood, collected in a trial of the OX40 agonist ivuxolimab. These receptors originate from an adult with an advanced solid tumor such as melanoma, head and neck, liver or kidney cancer.

The chain employs TRBV4-1 and TRBJ1-1; perhaps TRBD1 as D (5 bases). Trimming left V 2 bases short and J 1 base short, with 14 bases between. CDR3 length equals 16 residues. The germline V gene encodes CDR1 MGHRA and CDR2 YSYEKL. This CDR3 is CASSQTIRGSNTEAFF. The CDR3 DNA is TGCGCCAGCAGCCAAACTATAAGGGGATCGAACACTGAAGCTTTCTTT.

J is TRBJ1-1 and V is TRBV19; D not certain. The V gene's germline CDR1 is LNHDA and CDR2 SQIVND (reference sequence). The CDR3 is made up of 14 amino acids. Trimming took 4 bases from V and 5 from J, leaving 14 bases between them. CDR3 sequence: CASSRTGRGTEAFF. The CDR3 region has the DNA TGTGCCAGTAGTAGAACGGGAAGAGGTACTGAAGCTTTCTTT.

The chain has TRBV6-1 and TRBJ2-3, with 14 bases aligning to TRBD2. The V gene end was trimmed by 6 bases and the J gene end by 4 bases; junction bases not matched to a gene: 3. The V gene's germline CDR1 is MNHNS and CDR2 SASEGT. This CDR3 spans 15 amino acids. CDR3 coding DNA: TGTGCCAGCAGCGGACTAGCGGGGGGCGCAGATACGCAGTATTTT. Its translation: CASSGLAGGADTQYF.

This chain joins TRBV5-6 and TRBJ2-2, with D tentatively TRBD1 (6 bases). The CDR3 runs to 15 residues. Trimming cost V 1 base and J 7 bases, with 14 bases left between them. Germline lookup yields CDR1 SGHDT and CDR2 YYEEEE. This CDR3 reads CASSLRQKGVGELFF. CDR3 coding DNA: TGTGCCAGCAGCTTGAGGCAGAAGGGGGTCGGGGAGCTGTTTTTT.

This chain uses TRBV27 with TRBJ2-6; D gene uncertain. Trimming cost V 10 bases and J 0 bases, with 7 bases left between them. The V gene's germline CDR1 is MNHEY and CDR2 SMNVEV (reference sequence). The CDR3 consists of 13 residues. CDR3 nucleotide sequence: TGTGCCACCGGGTTCTCTGGGGCCAACGTCCTGACTTTC. This sequence encodes CATGFSGANVLTF.

This chain links TRBV5-1 with TRBJ1-1; the D is unclear. Looked up from germline, CDR1 is SGHRS and CDR2 is YFSETQ. Between the trimmed V and J ends, which lost 3 bases and 5 bases, there was a span of 11 bases. The CDR3 extends over 13 amino acids. CDR3 residues: CASSWDQGTEAFF. For the CDR3, the DNA is TGCGCCAGCAGCTGGGATCAAGGAACTGAAGCTTTCTTT.

In its sample, this clone was seen once. The J gene is TRBJ2-3, the V gene TRBV5-1; 11 positions match TRBD1. The CDR3 has 16 residues. After removal of 1 base from V and 4 bases from J, the junction contained 5 bases not matched to a gene. Germline V gene sequence: CDR1 SGHRS, CDR2 YFSETQ. The CDR3 here is CASSLRTGGPPDTQYF. The DNA for the CDR3 is TGCGCCAGCAGCTTGAGGACAGGGGGCCCCCCAGATACGCAGTATTTT.

V and J are TRBV7-9 and TRBJ1-6; D call uncertain. V gave up 1 base and J gave up 3 bases, with 1 base separating them. The CDR3 totals 13 residues. Germline V lookup: CDR1 SEHNR, CDR2 FQNEAQ (reference sequence). The CDR3 DNA reads TGTGCCAGCAGCTTAGACTATAATTCACCCCTCCACTTT. This translates into CASSLDYNSPLHF.

The chain uses TRBV27 and TRBJ2-7; 8 nucleotides line up with TRBD1. In germline, CDR1 is MNHEY, CDR2 SMNVEV (reference sequence). The CDR3 covers 17 residues. Trimming removed 8 bases from V and 2 bases from J; junction bases left unmatched: 17. As DNA, the CDR3 is TGTGCCAGCTGGGGGCCCCCCCGACAGGGGTCCCCCTACGAGCAGTACTTC. Its protein product is CASWGPPRQGSPYEQYF.

The chain couples TRBV11-3 to TRBJ2-1; D call uncertain. The V and J ends lost 4 bases and 6 bases respectively, with 7 bases between them. The germline V gene has CDR1 SGHNT and CDR2 YENEEA. The length of the CDR3 is 12 residues. Written as DNA, the CDR3 is TGTGCCAGCAGCTCCATAGCCAATGAGCAGTTCTTC. This gives the protein CASSSIANEQFF.

This chain uses TRBV13 with TRBJ1-6; D perhaps matches TRBD1 (5 bases). V lost 5 bases and J 0 bases, leaving 11 bases between the germline ends. The CDR3 loop spans 16 amino acids. The germline V gene encodes CDR1 PRHDT and CDR2 FYEKMQ (reference sequence). CDR3: CASSPGPSSYNSPLHF. CDR3 sequence (DNA): TGTGCCAGCAGCCCGGGGCCGAGCTCCTATAATTCACCCCTCCACTTT.

The chain carries TRBV5-8 and TRBJ1-2, with TRBD1 matching over 7 bases. This CDR3 contains 14 residues. The V gene's germline CDR1 is SGHTS and CDR2 YDEGEE. With V trimmed by 4 bases and J by 3 bases, 6 bases remained unmatched. DNA of the CDR3: TGTGCCAGCAGCCCTGACAGGGTTTACTATGGCTACACCTTC. It is translated as CASSPDRVYYGYTF.

The chain links TRBV28 to TRBJ1-1; D is ambiguous. Germline V CDR1 and CDR2: MDHEN, SYDVKM. This CDR3 has 13 amino acids. Trimming took off 3 bases at V and 1 base at J, with 6 bases between the two ends. In DNA, the CDR3 is TGTGCCAGCAGTTTGACACAGAACACTGAAGCTTTCTTT. This codes for CASSLTQNTEAFF.

The CDR3 DNA is TGTGCCATCAGTGGTACCGGTATCGGATACGAGCAGTACTTC. Amino acid sequence: CAISGTGIGYEQYF. V gene TRBV10-3 combines with J gene TRBJ2-7, with D unresolved. Germline lookup yields CDR1 ENHRY and CDR2 SYGVKD. This CDR3 is 14 amino acids long. V was clipped by 4 bases and J by 4 bases, with 14 bases between them.

The chain is built from TRBV19 and TRBJ1-4; no definite D call. Trimming removed 3 bases from V and 9 bases from J, with 5 bases in between. The CDR3 spans 11 residues. The germline CDR1 and CDR2 sequences are LNHDA and SQIVND (reference sequence). The CDR3 here is CASSIGKKLFF. The CDR3 DNA reads TGTGCCAGTAGTATCGGTAAAAAACTGTTTTTT.

The chain recombines TRBV11-2 with TRBJ2-5, with TRBD1 as a possible D gene (6 bases). The CDR3 runs to 14 residues. CDR1 SGHAT and CDR2 FQNNGV come from the germline V gene. V was trimmed by 1 base and J by 1 base, leaving 7 bases between them. Here the CDR3 reads CASSLVGGQETQYF. For the CDR3, the DNA is TGTGCCAGCAGCTTAGTAGGGGGCCAAGAGACCCAGTACTTC.

This chain links TRBV10-3 with TRBJ2-1; maybe TRBD2 (6 bases). This CDR3 contains 15 residues. Germline lookup yields CDR1 ENHRY and CDR2 SYGVKD. Trimming stripped 3 bases from V and 2 bases from J, with 11 bases between. The CDR3: CAISDGSAPYNEQFF. As DNA, the CDR3 is TGTGCCATCAGTGACGGGAGCGCGCCCTACAATGAGCAGTTCTTC.